The 4 T cell receptor beta chains below all came from one sample that was sequenced in a study of T cell responses to AZD1222 COVID-19 vaccine. Sequencing used immunoSEQ multiplex PCR; TCRdb keeps in-frame clones, though not all of them. Here the sample spans 99,000 or so clones, 88% being singletons. This specimen consisted of peripheral blood, obtained on day 0 of AZD1222 vaccination. Receptor source: an adult in good health.

The chain joins TRBV2 to TRBJ2-1; tentative D call: TRBD1 (5 bases). The CDR3 loop spans 13 amino acids. Trimming removed 4 bases from V and 9 bases from J, with 13 bases in between. CDR1 and CDR2 from the germline V gene are SNHLY and FYNNEI. This CDR3 is CASSVDWGPEQFF. The DNA of the CDR3 is TGTGCCAGCAGTGTAGATTGGGGCCCTGAGCAGTTCTTC.

This clone was seen just once. The chain joins TRBV3-1 (or the pseudogene TRBV3-2) to TRBJ2-7; D unresolved. The CDR3 covers 15 residues. Germline assignment: CDR1 LGHDT and CDR2 YNNKEL (reference sequence). Trimming cost V 3 bases and J 0 bases, with 12 bases left between them. The CDR3 nucleotides are TGTGCCAGCAGCCACCTTACGTTGAGCTCCTACGAGCAGTACTTC. Amino acid sequence: CASSHLTLSSYEQYF.

The chain joins TRBV12-3 or TRBV12-4 to TRBJ2-4; TRBD2 agrees at 7 bases. Germline trimming cut 5 bases from V and 4 bases from J; bases unmatched to any gene: 2. The CDR3 is made up of 13 amino acids. CDR3 amino acids: CASSPGGKNIQYF. For the CDR3, the DNA is TGTGCCAGCAGTCCCGGGGGGAAAAACATTCAGTACTTC.

DNA of the CDR3: TGTGCCAGCAGTACAGCCAACACTGAAGCTTTCTTT. The encoded protein is CASSTANTEAFF. The genes are TRBV6-5 and TRBJ1-1; D is undetermined. The length of the CDR3 is 12 residues. Trimming removed 5 bases at V and 2 bases at J, with 6 bases between. From germline, CDR1 is MNHEY and CDR2 SVGAGI.